This TCR beta chain was identified during a study of cytomegalovirus exposure and HLA in healthy donors. A note on this clone: Its antigen is unidentified.

Study-wide results and limits: The sole available immune exposure information was CMV serostatus. The study designated fewer than 200 TCR beta chains cytomegalovirus-associated.

CDR3 length: 14 amino acids. Deletions cut 2 bases from V and 8 bases from J, with 15 bases between. CDR1 is SGHTA, CDR2 FQGNSA, per germline. Amplification used 60 Vbeta primers and 13 Jbeta primers. Assay used: immunoSEQ multiplex PCR; TCRdb lists only in-frame clones, some missing. This sample has 120,000 to 150,000 clones, with 55% to 70% found just once. The V gene is TRBV7-2, the J gene TRBJ1-2, with a weak D call TRBD1 (6 bases). The sequencing input was PBMCs. The receptor was derived from a woman aged 25 to 45 in good health and CMV-seropositive. CDR3 sequence (DNA): TGTGCCAGCAGCTTATTAGGGGCAGGGGAGGGCTACACCTTC. It translates to CASSLLGAGEGYTF.